This section outlines one T cell receptor beta chain sequence together with its context. Its antigen is undetermined. The V segment lost 8 bases and the J segment 8 bases; nucleotides outside the gene matches: 11. The CDR3 covers 14 residues. The V gene's germline CDR1 is PRHDT and CDR2 FYEKMQ (reference sequence). The data originate from a study of human T cells and chemical hapten exposure. Broader study findings: TCRs above 1 in 1000 frequency did not change with DPC sensitization.

Via MiXCR, TCRdb re-called the RACE reads, giving one row per CDR3 protein. The sample carries 50,000 to 65,000 distinct CDR3 sequences, about 7% recorded once. Indicated time point: pre-sensitization, week 0. Treatment reported: therapeutic diphenylcyclopropenone sensitization with weekly scalp DPC. The drawing of blood occurred before each patch test was applied. V and J are TRBV13 and TRBJ2-1, with 8 bases matching TRBD1. The specimen was whole blood, collected in connection with sensitization to the hapten diphenylcyclopropenone (DPC). This receptor was obtained from a woman in her twenties or thirties with alopecia areata. Some clones in this sample may be carry-over from other donors' samples. The CDR3: CASGETGDLDEQFF. DNA for the CDR3: TGTGCCAGCGGCGAGACAGGGGATCTCGATGAGCAGTTCTTC.